This T cell receptor (beta chain) was documented in a study of blood T cell repertoires in COVID-19. Across the study: Acute and convalescent COVID-19 samples came from the United States, Italy and Spain.

Using immunoSEQ multiplex PCR, the repertoire was profiled, and TCRdb retains in-frame clones only, with some absent. The data contain around 110,000 clones, roughly 83% of them singletons. V was clipped by 6 bases and J by 2 bases; unmatched bases: 3. Germline V gives CDR1 MGHDK, CDR2 SYGVNS. This CDR3 region has 13 residues. The chain joins TRBV25-1 to TRBJ1-1, with 7 nucleotides matching TRBD1. The sequenced material came from peripheral blood. This clonotype was sampled from a young man with acute or convalescent COVID-19. The CDR3 region has the DNA TGTGCCAGCAGCCGACAGGGTAACACTGAAGCTTTCTTT. Residues: CASSRQGNTEAFF.